Presented here are 29 T cell receptor beta chains from one specimen sequenced in a study of shared clonotypes between healthy human individuals (dated by TCRdb to 2019 to 2021). Library creation used the immunoSEQ multiplex PCR assay. In TCRdb, the immuneACCESS table is reduced to in-frame sequences with V and J assigned. These tables do not hold every clone; where another copy was compared, an unresolved V gene accounts for under half, and the others remain unexplained. The sample table lists about 1.1 million clones, approximately 80% of them with a count of one. The leading ten clones occupy 0.55% to 0.7% of the sample. The material sequenced was memory CD4+ T cells from PBMCs. In the paper's terms, the cell subset or site label means: CD45RA-negative fraction. Source of these receptors: a man aged 18 to 29 in good health. Some clones in this sample may be carry-over from other donors' samples.

The CDR3 here is CASSESTSEQSYEQYF. CDR3 coding DNA: TGTGCCAGCAGCGAATCGACTAGCGAGCAATCCTACGAGCAGTACTTC. V gene TRBV9 combines with J gene TRBJ2-7, with 8 bases that match TRBD2. The CDR3 runs 16 residues. The germline V gene has CDR1 SGDLS and CDR2 YYNGEE. The V and J ends lost 3 bases and 1 base, in that order; junction bases with no gene match: 9.

This clone was observed once. Other DNA sequences in this sample translate to the same CDR3. The genes are TRBV18 and TRBJ1-1; possible D gene TRBD1, 5 bases. CDR1 and CDR2 (germline): KGHSH, LQKENI. This CDR3 is 13 amino acids long. V shed 3 bases and J shed 4 bases, with 9 bases lying between them. As DNA, the CDR3 is TGTGCCAGCTCACCGGGGGAAGGCACTGAAGCTTTCTTT. Its translation: CASSPGEGTEAFF. Complete variable domain (other parts from reference TRBV18 and TRBJ1-1): NAGVMQNPRHLVRRRGQEARLRCSPMKGHSHVYWYRQLPEEGLKFMVYLQKENIIDESGMPKERFSAEFPKEGPSILRIQQVVRGDSAAYFCASSPGEGTEAFFGQGTRLTVV.

The chain combines TRBV14 with TRBJ1-4; D perhaps matches TRBD1 (5 bases). In germline, CDR1 is SGHDN, CDR2 FVKESK. V lost 4 bases and J 7 bases, leaving 16 bases between the germline ends. CDR3 length equals 15 residues. The CDR3 region has the DNA TGTGCCAGCAGCCGATCCCAAACCGGGGGTGAAAAACTGTTTTTT. It specifies CASSRSQTGGEKLFF.

This clone has more than one count but fewer than ten. V is TRBV7-6 and J is TRBJ1-2; the match to TRBD1 covers 7 bases. Trimming took 5 bases from V and 8 from J; bases not matched to a gene: 11. The CDR3 is made up of 14 amino acids. Germline V CDR1 and CDR2: SGHVS, FNYEAQ. CDR3 in amino acids: CASSPTLDRVGYTF. The CDR3 DNA follows: TGTGCCAGCAGCCCTACACTCGACAGGGTGGGCTACACCTTC.

The chain links TRBV11-2 to TRBJ1-2; 7 positions agree with TRBD1. Germline V CDR1 and CDR2: SGHAT, FQNNGV. The ends lost 4 bases at V and 0 bases at J; junction bases unmatched: 5. The CDR3 is 15 amino acids. The CDR3 DNA is TGTGCCAGCAGCTCCTACAGGGGTGCTAACTATGGCTACACCTTC. It encodes CASSSYRGANYGYTF.

CDR3 DNA sequence: TGTGCCAGCAGGCGACTAGCGGGAGGTCGGAATGAGCAGTTCTTC. Its translation: CASRRLAGGRNEQFF. The chain carries TRBV27 and TRBJ2-1; 13 bases match TRBD2. The CDR3 consists of 15 residues. V was clipped by 6 bases and J by 7 bases; unmatched bases: 6. The V gene's germline CDR1 is MNHEY and CDR2 SMNVEV (reference sequence).

The V gene is TRBV5-1, the J gene TRBJ1-1, with D possibly TRBD1 on 5 matching bases. The CDR3 runs to 14 residues. In germline, CDR1 is SGHRS, CDR2 YFSETQ. V was shortened by 0 bases and J by 6 bases, with 12 bases between the two germline ends. CDR3 region: CASSLDPSGPEAFF. The CDR3 nucleotides read TGCGCCAGCAGCTTGGACCCCTCGGGGCCTGAAGCTTTCTTT.

As for this clone: Distinct nucleotide sequences in the sample also encode this CDR3. This chain uses TRBV4-2 with TRBJ1-5, with D unresolved. This CDR3 region has 13 residues. V gave up 0 bases and J gave up 3 bases, with 3 bases separating them. CDR1 and CDR2 from the germline V gene are LGHNA and YNFKEQ. This chain's CDR3 is CASSQDLNQPQHF. In nucleotides, the CDR3 is TGTGCCAGCAGCCAAGACCTCAATCAGCCCCAGCATTTT.

This clone was seen a single time. The chain uses TRBV7-3 and TRBJ2-6; TRBD2 is a possible D gene (6 bases). Germline-derived CDR1 and CDR2 are SGHTA and FQGTGA. V was clipped by 0 bases and J by 2 bases, with 8 bases between them. The CDR3 is made up of 16 amino acids. CDR3 DNA sequence: TGTGCCAGCAGCTTAACAGAGCGGGCTGGGGCCAACGTCCTGACTTTC. The encoded protein is CASSLTERAGANVLTF.

This sequence joins TRBV6-5 and TRBJ2-5; TRBD2 agrees at 10 bases. CDR1 and CDR2 (germline): MNHEY, SVGAGI. This CDR3 has 15 residues. Trimming at V came to 0 bases and at J to 4 bases, leaving 2 bases not matched to a gene. The CDR3 nucleotides read TGTGCCAGCAGTTACTCGGCTAGCGGGAGAGAGACCCAGTACTTC. Translating it yields CASSYSASGRETQYF.

This clone was detected only once. The chain couples TRBV5-1 to TRBJ1-2, with 7 bases aligning to TRBD1. Germline trimming cut 0 bases from V and 2 bases from J; bases unmatched to any gene: 16. There are 19 residues in the CDR3. Germline CDR1 is SGHRS and CDR2 is YFSETQ. The CDR3 DNA reads TGCGCCAGCAGCTTGGCGGTGGGCCGAGGGGGCACGATGAACTATGGCTACACCTTC. It encodes CASSLAVGRGGTMNYGYTF.

This clone was seen at least ten times. J is TRBJ1-5 and V is TRBV6-1; D call uncertain. V lost 8 bases and J lost 0, with 11 bases in between. CDR1 and CDR2 (germline): MNHNS, SASEGT. CDR3 length: 14 amino acids. The CDR3 coding sequence is TGTGCCAGCTTGGGGTTTTATAGCAATCAGCCCCAGCATTTT. Its protein is CASLGFYSNQPQHF.

With respect to this clone: Other nucleotide sequences in the sample specify the same CDR3. The J gene is TRBJ2-1, the V gene TRBV7-3; 9 bases line up with TRBD2. V lost 5 bases to trimming and J lost 4 bases; unmatched junction nucleotides: 3. Germline V CDR1 and CDR2: SGHTA, FQGTGA. The CDR3 sequence is 14 residues long. CDR3 amino acids: CASSPGLAYNEQFF. CDR3 DNA sequence: TGTGCCAGCAGCCCGGGACTAGCTTACAATGAGCAGTTCTTC.

The V call is TRBV4-1, the J call TRBJ2-7; 8 bases match TRBD1. The CDR3 length is 15 residues. The J segment lost 3 bases and the V segment lost 2 bases, leaving 6 bases of the junction unmatched. From germline, CDR1 is MGHRA and CDR2 YSYEKL. This chain's CDR3 is CASSQPGQALYEQYF. In nucleotides, the CDR3 is TGCGCCAGCAGCCAACCGGGACAGGCTCTCTACGAGCAGTACTTC.

The V call is TRBV5-1, the J call TRBJ2-7; weak D call: TRBD2 (6 bases). V gave up 4 bases and J gave up 4 bases, with 15 bases separating them. CDR1 is SGHRS, CDR2 YFSETQ, per germline. This CDR3 has 14 residues. DNA of the CDR3: TGCGCCAGCAGCCGCTCGTCGAGCGGGTACGAGCAGTACTTC. Residues: CASSRSSSGYEQYF.

The chain combines TRBV4-1 with TRBJ1-1, with D possibly matching TRBD1 (5 bases). Germline assignment: CDR1 MGHRA and CDR2 YSYEKL. This CDR3 comprises 16 residues. Between the trimmed V and J ends, which lost 3 bases and 10 bases, there was a span of 24 bases. CDR3 region: CASSQVIPYRGLRAFF. In nucleotides, the CDR3 is TGCGCCAGCAGCCAGGTCATACCCTACCGGGGCCTCCGAGCTTTCTTT.

The V call is TRBV5-1, the J call TRBJ2-7; no reliable D call. The CDR3 covers 15 residues. Germline V gives CDR1 SGHRS, CDR2 YFSETQ. Trimming pared 0 bases from V and 3 bases from J, leaving 13 bases between. The CDR3 spells CASSLVTASYYEQYF. CDR3 sequence (DNA): TGCGCCAGCAGCTTGGTAACCGCGAGCTACTACGAGCAGTACTTC.

This clone appeared a single time. The chain employs TRBV5-1 and TRBJ2-4; D remains ambiguous. V lost 0 bases, J lost 0 bases, and 16 bases lay in between. Germline values: CDR1 SGHRS, CDR2 YFSETQ. The CDR3 runs 18 residues. The CDR3 DNA sequence: TGCGCCAGCAGCTTGGGGGCTCAGGCTTCTCTAGCCAAAAACATTCAGTACTTC. As protein: CASSLGAQASLAKNIQYF.

J is TRBJ1-1 and V is TRBV25-1, with 8 bases fitting TRBD1. Germline trimming cut 6 bases from V and 4 bases from J; bases unmatched to any gene: 4. The germline V gene has CDR1 MGHDK and CDR2 SYGVNS. The CDR3 totals 13 residues. Here the CDR3 reads CASRTTGGTEAFF. CDR3 in DNA: TGTGCCAGCAGGACCACAGGGGGCACTGAAGCTTTCTTT.

V is TRBV28 and J is TRBJ2-1, with 7 bases aligning to TRBD1. After removal of 6 bases from V and 13 bases from J, the junction contained 12 bases not matched to a gene. Per the germline V gene, CDR1 is MDHEN and CDR2 is SYDVKM. CDR3 size: 13 residues. CDR3 coding DNA: TGTGCCAGCAGCGGGACGAGGGGACAGTCACAGTTCTTC. It translates to CASSGTRGQSQFF.

The CDR3 DNA follows: TGTGCCAGCAGCCTGGGAGCGGGAGGGCCGAGAACCGGGGAGCTGTTTTTT. Protein sequence: CASSLGAGGPRTGELFF. The chain has TRBV11-2 and TRBJ2-2; the match to TRBD2 covers 10 bases. The CDR3 totals 17 residues. Per germline, CDR1 SGHAT and CDR2 FQNNGV. V was pared by 5 bases and J by 5 bases, with 11 bases of the junction left unmatched.

This clone was seen a few times. The rearrangement joins TRBV10-3 to TRBJ2-7; 7 nucleotides match TRBD1. Germline CDR1 and CDR2: ENHRY and SYGVKD. V lost 8 bases and J lost 7; bases outside the gene matches: 11. The length of the CDR3 is 13 residues. The CDR3 spells CAIGEGQPGEQYF. DNA of the CDR3: TGTGCCATCGGAGAGGGACAGCCGGGAGAGCAGTACTTC.

The chain couples TRBV5-6 to TRBJ2-7; D may be TRBD2 (6 bases). There are 14 residues in the CDR3. The germline CDR1 and CDR2 sequences are SGHDT and YYEEEE. Trimming took 1 base from V and 4 from J, leaving 12 bases between them. Here the CDR3 DNA reads TGTGCCAGCAGCTTGCCTAGCGAGACGTACGAGCAGTACTTC. Protein: CASSLPSETYEQYF.

The chain has TRBV5-6 and TRBJ1-1; D remains unclear. CDR1 is SGHDT and CDR2 is YYEEEE in the germline V gene. The ends were cut back, 4 bases at V and 8 bases at J, with 12 bases in the middle. CDR3 length equals 12 residues. CDR3 protein: CASSLGRREAFF. The CDR3 DNA reads TGTGCCAGCAGCCTGGGCAGGAGAGAAGCTTTCTTT.

The chain has TRBV4-2 and TRBJ1-2; 9 nucleotides match TRBD1. J lost 4 bases, V lost 5 bases, and 5 bases had no gene match. This CDR3 is built from 14 residues. Germline-derived CDR1 and CDR2 are LGHNA and YNFKEQ. The CDR3 protein is CASSLDRGGYGYTF. The CDR3 coding sequence is TGTGCCAGCAGCTTGGACAGGGGTGGCTATGGCTACACCTTC.

This clone was recorded many times. This rearrangement joins TRBV10-1 to TRBJ2-4, with D possibly TRBD1 on 6 matching bases. V was cut by 3 bases and J by 2 bases, with 8 bases left in between. The CDR3 extends over 14 amino acids. Per germline, CDR1 WNHNN and CDR2 SYGVQD (reference sequence). The CDR3 region is CASSEGGSKNIQYF. The CDR3 DNA reads TGCGCCAGCAGTGAAGGGGGATCCAAAAACATTCAGTACTTC.

The V gene is TRBV11-3, the J gene TRBJ2-5; D remains ambiguous. This CDR3 has 17 amino acids. V was shortened by 3 bases and J by 1 base, with 18 bases between the two germline ends. CDR1 SGHNT and CDR2 YENEEA come from the germline V gene. CDR3 DNA: TGTGCCAGCAGCTTCCATGTGGAAGCGCAGCGCCAAGAGACCCAGTACTTC. Its translation: CASSFHVEAQRQETQYF.

CDR3 nucleotide sequence: TGTGCCAGCAGCGCCCCGACTACGCGCGAGCAGTACTTC. Translation: CASSAPTTREQYF. The chain has TRBV5-4 and TRBJ2-7, with D possibly matching TRBD2 (5 bases). This CDR3 is built from 13 residues. Per the germline V gene, CDR1 is SGHNT and CDR2 is YYREEE (reference sequence). Trimming left V 4 bases short and J 6 bases short, with 14 bases between.

CDR3 amino acids: CASSQGVSGGEQFF. As DNA, the CDR3 is TGCGCCAGCAGCCAAGGAGTAAGCGGGGGTGAGCAGTTCTTC. The chain is built from TRBV4-3 and TRBJ2-1, with TRBD2 matching over 8 bases. The CDR3 has 14 amino acids. In germline, CDR1 is LGHNA, CDR2 YSLEER. Trimming removed 1 base from V and 9 bases from J; junction bases left unmatched: 5.